Listed below are T cell receptor beta chains from one sample, sequenced in a study of cytomegalovirus exposure and HLA in healthy donors. Repertoires were generated with immunoSEQ multiplex PCR, while TCRdb's copy carries only in-frame clones and drops some. This sample yields 100,000 to 120,000 clones, of which over 60% are seen a single time; around 2.9% belongs to the top ten. Sequencing was done on a sample of PBMCs. These receptors originate from a woman aged 55-70 years in good health and CMV-seropositive. Each CDR3 is given with its conserved first and last residue. D genes are given only for firm matches. Some rows have no size entry. The others give once, few or many, or a class for an expanded clone.

>TRBJ2-1|NA|TRBV7-2|NA
CASSLSGAATYNEQFF
TGTGCCAGCAGCTTATCAGGGGCCGCTACCTACAATGAGCAGTTCTTC
>TRBJ1-2|NA|TRBV27|NA
CASRPWGGSYGYTF
TGTGCCAGCAGGCCGTGGGGCGGAAGCTATGGCTACACCTTC
>TRBJ2-2|NA|TRBV7-3|NA
CASRLGGNTGELFF
TGTGCCAGCAGATTAGGAGGGAACACCGGGGAGCTGTTTTTT
>TRBJ2-7|NA|TRBV7-2|TRBD1
CASSLGTGQVYEQYF
TGTGCCAGCAGCTTAGGGACGGGACAGGTCTACGAGCAGTACTTC
>TRBJ1-2|NA|TRBV6-1|NA
CASKGRGSGLHGYTF
TGTGCCAGCAAAGGCAGGGGAAGTGGACTTCATGGCTACACCTTC
>TRBJ2-7|NA|TRBV10-3|NA
CAIRQGSYEQYF
TGTGCCATCAGGCAAGGGAGCTACGAGCAGTACTTC
>TRBJ1-1|NA|TRBV19|TRBD1
CASTLMGQRPTEAFF
TGTGCCAGTACTCTGATGGGACAGCGGCCCACTGAAGCTTTCTTT
>TRBJ1-1|NA|TRBV19|TRBD1
CASSVGTAGNTEAFF
TGTGCCAGTTCGGTAGGGACAGCAGGGAACACTGAAGCTTTCTTT
>TRBJ1-4|NA|TRBV10-3|NA
CATRFKGENEKLFF
TGTGCCACCCGATTCAAGGGAGAAAATGAAAAACTGTTTTTT
>TRBJ2-1|NA|TRBV5-1|TRBD1
CASSLGTGGNEQFF
TGCGCCAGCAGCTTGGGGACAGGGGGTAATGAGCAGTTCTTC
>TRBJ1-5|NA|TRBV19|NA
CASSMRGSGNQPQHF
TGTGCCAGTAGTATGAGGGGGTCCGGGAATCAGCCCCAGCATTTT
>TRBJ2-1|NA|TRBV5-6|NA
CASSFGGASAYNEQFF
TGTGCCAGCAGCTTTGGGGGCGCGTCGGCCTACAATGAGCAGTTCTTC
>TRBJ1-2|NA|TRBV5-4|TRBD1
CASSPDRARGYTF
TGTGCCAGCAGCCCGGACAGGGCCCGTGGCTACACCTTC
>TRBJ2-3|NA|TRBV9|NA
CASSLPGRQGTDTQYF
TGTGCCAGCAGCCTACCGGGACGCCAGGGGACAGATACGCAGTATTTT
>TRBJ2-7|NA|TRBV18|NA
CASSPSAGPSYEQYF
TGTGCCAGCTCACCGTCGGCGGGACCCTCCTACGAGCAGTACTTC
>TRBJ1-1|NA|TRBV5-1|NA
CASSLGREGTEAFF
TGCGCCAGCAGCCTGGGCAGGGAGGGCACTGAAGCTTTCTTT
>TRBJ2-3|NA|TRBV7-9|NA
CASSLLADKGDTQYF
TGTGCCAGCAGCTTACTAGCAGACAAAGGAGATACGCAGTATTTT
>TRBJ1-2|NA|TRBV7-9|TRBD1
CASSLGPDRVRHGYTF
TGTGCCAGCAGCTTAGGTCCCGACAGGGTCCGCCATGGCTACACCTTC
>TRBJ1-1|NA|TRBV5-1|NA
CASSLRGLGNTEAFF
TGCGCCAGCAGCTTGAGGGGGTTGGGGAACACTGAAGCTTTCTTT
>TRBJ1-2|few|TRBV19|TRBD1
CASSIGSRTGGSYGYTF
TGTGCCAGTAGTATAGGCTCCCGGACAGGGGGTTCCTATGGCTACACCTTC
>TRBJ1-5|NA|TRBV28|NA
CASRTQGNQPQHF
TGTGCCAGCAGAACCCAGGGCAATCAGCCCCAGCATTTT
>TRBJ1-2|NA|TRBV6-6|NA
CASSLQHRGFDYGYTF
TGTGCCAGCAGTCTACAACATCGGGGATTCGACTATGGCTACACCTTC
>TRBJ1-5|NA|TRBV7-2|NA
CASSLGPQVSNQPQHF
TGTGCCAGCAGCTTAGGGCCCCAGGTTAGCAATCAGCCCCAGCATTTT
>TRBJ1-5|NA|TRBV28|NA
CASSLEQPQHF
TGTGCCAGCAGTTTGGAGCAGCCCCAGCATTTT
>TRBJ1-5|few|TRBV18|NA
CASSPDSFQPQHF
TGTGCCAGCTCACCCGACAGTTTTCAGCCCCAGCATTTT
>TRBJ1-3|NA|TRBV7-6|NA
CASSSAGNTIYF
TGTGCCAGCAGCTCGGCTGGAAACACCATATATTTT
>TRBJ1-1|NA|TRBV18|NA
CASSPPDGGRDTEAFF
TGTGCCAGCTCACCACCTGACGGGGGACGAGACACTGAAGCTTTCTTT
>TRBJ2-7|NA|TRBV19|NA
CASSMGGPSYEQYF
TGTGCCAGTAGTATGGGCGGGCCAAGCTACGAGCAGTACTTC
>TRBJ2-3|NA|TRBV5-1|TRBD2
CASSLGLAGADTQYF
TGCGCCAGCAGCTTGGGACTAGCGGGAGCGGATACGCAGTATTTT
>TRBJ1-1|NA|TRBV19|NA
CASSPLRGTEAFF
TGTGCCAGTAGTCCGCTAAGGGGTACTGAAGCTTTCTTT